A selection of T cell receptor beta chains follows, all from one sample in a study of T cell repertoires in cytomegalovirus infection. Each CDR3 protein gets one entry after TCRdb re-called the reads with MiXCR. The sample includes hundreds of thousands of distinct CDR3 sequences, around 30% of them seen just once. The antigens these receptors bind are not known. The sequencing here drew on cultured PBMCs, taken from culture after CMV antigen stimulation. Every receptor here comes from a human donor in good health (CMV status not recorded). Some clones in this sample may be carry-over from other donors' samples. The CDR3 runs from the conserved cysteine through the conserved F or W. D genes are given only for firm matches. Not all rows give a size; the values are once, few, many and, for expanded clones, a class.

clone size	D gene	V gene	J gene	CDR3 DNA	CDR3 protein
few	.	TRBV7-2	TRBJ2-1	TGTGCCAGCAGCTTATCGAACGGATTCCTTGTCGATGAGCAGTTCTTC	CASSLSNGFLVDEQFF
.	TRBD1	TRBV12-3/TRBV12-4	TRBJ2-5	TGTGCCAGCAGGTCATGGGGACAGGGGGAGACCCAGTACTTC	CASRSWGQGETQYF
.	.	TRBV9	TRBJ2-1	TGTGCCAGCAGCGTAGGGACTCTTGGACAGAATGAGCAGTTCTTC	CASSVGTLGQNEQFF
.	.	TRBV15	TRBJ2-3	TGTGCCACCAGCAGTACAGATACGCAGTATTTT	CATSSTDTQYF
.	TRBD2	TRBV7-3	TRBJ2-1	TGTGCCAGCAGCGCCGGTACTAGCGAGTACAATGAGCAGTTCTTC	CASSAGTSEYNEQFF
few	TRBD1	TRBV19	TRBJ1-3	TGTGCCAGTAGCGTCGACAGGGACCGCTCTGGAAACACCATATATTTT	CASSVDRDRSGNTIYF
.	TRBD2	TRBV6-2/TRBV6-3	TRBJ2-1	TGTGCCAGCAGTTACGCGGGAGAAGCCTACAATGAGCAGTTCTTC	CASSYAGEAYNEQFF
few	.	TRBV2	TRBJ1-2	TGTGCCAGCAGTGACGTGGGACGTACCTCATTCGAGGGCTACACCTTC	CASSDVGRTSFEGYTF
few	.	TRBV7-2	TRBJ1-1	TGTGCCAGCAGCCCATTTTCGTCGGGCGCTGAAGCTTTCTTT	CASSPFSSGAEAFF
.	.	TRBV25-1	TRBJ2-7	TGTGCCAGCAGTGAACTTTGGTCCGAGCAGTACTTC	CASSELWSEQYF
.	TRBD2	TRBV19	TRBJ2-7	TGTGCCAGTAGTAAAACCGGGACTAGAGGGGAGCAGTACTTC	CASSKTGTRGEQYF
.	.	TRBV7-2	TRBJ2-5	TGTGCCAGCAGCTTATATCCCGAGGGGGAGACCCAGTACTTC	CASSLYPEGETQYF
.	.	TRBV29-1	TRBJ2-2	TGCAGCGTTGTAACTAGGGATAAGACCGGGGAGCTGTTTTTT	CSVVTRDKTGELFF
.	.	TRBV7-2	TRBJ1-1	TGTGCCAGCAGCTTAGCGCGACAGCCCACTGAAGCTTTCTTT	CASSLARQPTEAFF
.	.	TRBV10-3	TRBJ1-1	TGTGCCATCAGTTCTCACACCCCCGGTGGCACTGAAGCTTTCTTT	CAISSHTPGGTEAFF
few	.	TRBV7-2	TRBJ2-2	TGTGCCAGCAGGAGACCCAGTAGCGGATCAACGAACACCGGGGAGCTGTTTTTT	CASRRPSSGSTNTGELFF
.	TRBD1	TRBV4-1	TRBJ1-5	TGCGCCAGCAGCCAAGACCAGGGGGCGAGCAATCAGCCCCAGCATTTT	CASSQDQGASNQPQHF
.	TRBD1	TRBV12-3/TRBV12-4	TRBJ1-2	TGTGCCAGCAGCACCGACAGGGTATTTGAGGGCTACACCTTC	CASSTDRVFEGYTF
many	.	TRBV7-2	TRBJ2-1	TGTGCCAGCAGCTTAGGGGTAGGAGGGGCCAGCTACAATGAGCAGTTCTTC	CASSLGVGGASYNEQFF
few	TRBD2	TRBV6-6	TRBJ2-1	TGTGCCAGCAGAACGCTAGCGGGCTTTTACAATGAGCAGTTCTTC	CASRTLAGFYNEQFF
few	.	TRBV10-3	TRBJ1-1	TGTGCCATCAGTCTTGGGGAAGGGACTGAAGCTTTCTTT	CAISLGEGTEAFF
few	.	TRBV19	TRBJ2-5	TGTGCCAGTAGCACGGGCCCGAAAGAGACCCAGTACTTC	CASSTGPKETQYF
.	.	TRBV2	TRBJ1-5	TGTGCCAGCAGTGATTTTAATCATCAGCCCCAGCATTTT	CASSDFNHQPQHF
.	TRBD2	TRBV7-9	TRBJ2-5	TGTGCCAGCATACTAGCGGGAGTTTCGGAGACCCAGTACTTC	CASILAGVSETQYF
.	.	TRBV28	TRBJ2-7	TGTGCCAGCGGGGGGGGGGGCGCATCTGGCGAGCAGTACTTC	CASGGGGASGEQYF
many	TRBD1	TRBV7-2	TRBJ2-7	TGTGCCAGCAGCCCCCGCGCGTGGGGACAGATTCTACTCTACGAGCAGTACTTC	CASSPRAWGQILLYEQYF
few	.	TRBV4-1	TRBJ2-1	TGCGCCAGCAGCCAACTGGGACCCAGGGATGAGCAGTTCTTC	CASSQLGPRDEQFF
.	TRBD1	TRBV11-1	TRBJ2-7	TGTGCCAGCAGCGGTCCGGGACAGGGGGCATACGAGCAGTACTTC	CASSGPGQGAYEQYF
.	.	TRBV7-2	TRBJ2-2	TGTGCCAGCAGCTTATTCGTCACAGGGCAGGCCGGGGAGCTGTTTTTT	CASSLFVTGQAGELFF